These 25 T cell receptor beta chains originate from one sample sequenced in a study of HIV-infected patients and healthy controls. TCRdb processed the 5' RACE reads anew with MiXCR; each CDR3 protein has one entry. The sample lists some 67,000 distinct CDR3 sequences; around 17% were seen once. Sequences were obtained from CD4+ T cells from blood. These receptors came from a human donor in good health.

In its sample, this clonotype was seen many times. J is TRBJ2-1 and V is TRBV20-1; TRBD2 aligns across 11 bases. The CDR3 extends over 17 amino acids. Germline V gene data show CDR1 as DFQATT and CDR2 as SNEGSKA (reference sequence). Trimming took 1 base from V and 1 from J; bases not matched to a gene: 6. The CDR3 sequence is CSARVTSGSFSYNEQFF. The CDR3 DNA reads as TGCAGTGCTAGAGTTACTAGCGGGAGTTTTTCCTACAATGAGCAGTTCTTC.

V gene TRBV6-1 combines with J gene TRBJ2-2, with no clear D. This CDR3 region has 15 residues. V was trimmed by 6 bases and J by 4 bases, leaving 15 bases between them. Germline V gene lookup returns CDR1 MNHNS and CDR2 SASEGT. CDR3 amino acids: CASSYRSGLTGELFF. CDR3 nucleotide sequence: TGTGCCAGCAGCTACCGGTCGGGTCTCACCGGGGAGCTGTTTTTT.

This clonotype was observed at least ten times. The chain carries TRBV7-8 and TRBJ1-5, with D maybe TRBD1 (5 bases). Germline assignment: CDR1 SGHVS and CDR2 FQNEAQ. V lost 5 bases and J lost 0, with 14 bases in between. The CDR3 spans 16 residues. The chain's CDR3 is CASSPAQGYSNQPQHF. CDR3 DNA sequence: TGTGCCAGCAGCCCCGCCCAGGGTTATAGCAATCAGCCCCAGCATTTT.

The V gene is TRBV2, the J gene TRBJ2-5, with D possibly TRBD2 on 6 matching bases. CDR1 is SNHLY and CDR2 is FYNNEI in the germline V gene. Deletions cut 4 bases from V and 4 bases from J, with 16 bases between. CDR3 length: 15 residues. CDR3 bases: TGTGCCAGCAGTGTGGACTGGGACTGGACAGAGACCCAGTACTTC. This sequence encodes CASSVDWDWTETQYF.

Regarding this clonotype: Likely a read error: the CDR3 ends without its conserved phenylalanine or tryptophan. The DNA is left out, because the CDR3 cannot be placed on it with certainty; the CDR3 is given as TCRdb lists it. The chain uses TRBV7-9 and TRBJ2-5. The CDR3 is 8 amino acids in total, end residues counted. The V gene's germline CDR1 is SEHNR and CDR2 FQNEAQ (reference sequence). Here the CDR3 reads CASSLAPL.

The rearrangement uses TRBV20-1 and TRBJ2-2, with TRBD1 identical over 7 bases. The CDR3 extends over 13 amino acids. Germline V lookup: CDR1 DFQATT, CDR2 SNEGSKA (reference sequence). The junction had 7 bases not matched to a gene; V was cut back by 7 bases and J by 5 bases. CDR3 amino acids: CSGGRGFTGELFF. CDR3 coding DNA: TGCAGTGGGGGCAGGGGGTTTACCGGGGAGCTGTTTTTT.

At least ten counts were recorded for this clonotype. The V call is TRBV6-6, the J call TRBJ1-5; D is possibly TRBD1 (5 bases). There are 14 residues in the CDR3. Trimming shortened V by 5 bases and J by 4 bases, and 12 bases separated the two germline ends. Germline CDR1 is MNHNY and CDR2 is SVGAGI (reference sequence). This CDR3 reads CASSLREENQPQHF. Written as DNA, the CDR3 is TGTGCCAGCAGTCTCAGGGAGGAAAATCAGCCCCAGCATTTT.

V and J are TRBV28 and TRBJ1-4, with 12 bases aligning to TRBD1. CDR1 is MDHEN, CDR2 SYDVKM, per germline. After removal of 5 bases from V and 8 bases from J, the junction contained 12 bases not matched to a gene. The CDR3 length is 17 residues. CDR3 protein: CASSPPSGTGGREKLFF. The DNA of the CDR3 is TGTGCCAGCAGTCCCCCTTCGGGGACAGGGGGCCGCGAAAAACTGTTTTTT. The whole variable domain, filled in from reference TRBV28 and TRBJ1-4, reads DVKVTQSSRYLVKRTGEKVFLECVQDMDHENMFWYRQDPGLGLRLIYFSYDVKMKEKGDIPEGYSVSREKKERFSLILESASTNQTSMYLCASSPPSGTGGREKLFFGSGTQLSVL.

The chain is built from TRBV29-1 and TRBJ1-3; D is perhaps TRBD1 (5 bases). CDR1 and CDR2 (germline): SQVTM, ANQGSEA. This CDR3 is 13 amino acids long. The V gene lost 4 bases and the J gene lost 7 bases, with 14 bases spanning the gap. CDR3 in DNA: TGCAGCGTTGGTACGGGACGCTGGAACACCATATATTTT. Translated, it gives CSVGTGRWNTIYF.

At least ten counts were recorded for this clonotype. V is TRBV9 and J is TRBJ1-5; TRBD1 agrees at 11 bases. The trim removed 3 bases at V and 5 bases at J, leaving 7 bases unmatched. The CDR3 covers 16 residues. Germline V lookup: CDR1 SGDLS, CDR2 YYNGEE. The CDR3 is CASSAGQGAGDQPQHF. The CDR3 region has the DNA TGTGCCAGCAGCGCCGGACAGGGGGCCGGAGATCAGCCCCAGCATTTT.

The chain couples TRBV7-2 to TRBJ1-4; D possibly corresponds to TRBD1 (5 bases). With 4 bases removed from V and 8 bases from J, the gap between germline ends came to 14 bases. The germline V gene has CDR1 SGHTA and CDR2 FQGNSA. The CDR3 is made up of 14 amino acids. As DNA, the CDR3 is TGTGCCAGCAGCTACGGGGGGGGGAACGAAAAACTGTTTTTT. Encoded protein: CASSYGGGNEKLFF.

This chain connects TRBV14 to TRBJ2-5; 9 bases are a match to TRBD2. The CDR3 runs to 17 residues. The ends lost 1 base at V and 6 bases at J; junction bases unmatched: 12. CDR1 SGHDN and CDR2 FVKESK come from the germline V gene. The CDR3 DNA follows: TGTGCCAGCAGCCAAGTAACGGAGCGGGAGGTCCGCCAGACCCAGTACTTC. Translating gives CASSQVTEREVRQTQYF. Full variable domain (rest looked up from reference TRBV14 and TRBJ2-5): EAGVTQFPSHSVIEKGQTVTLRCDPISGHDNLYWYRRVMGKEIKFLLHFVKESKQDESGMPNNRFLAERTGGTYSTLKVQPAELEDSGVYFCASSQVTEREVRQTQYFGPGTRLLVL.

The rearrangement links TRBV9 to TRBJ1-5; unclear D gene. This CDR3 comprises 19 residues. Germline V gives CDR1 SGDLS, CDR2 YYNGEE. Trimming cost V 4 bases and J 11 bases, with 34 bases left between them. The CDR3 region has the DNA TGTGCCAGCAGCCCCCTTTCGGCGCCGAACGGGCCTTCCCAATCATCCCAGCATTTT. It encodes CASSPLSAPNGPSQSSQHF. Looking up the rest from reference TRBV9 and TRBJ1-5 gives the full variable domain: DSGVTQTPKHLITATGQRVTLRCSPRSGDLSVYWYQQSLDQGLQFLIQYYNGEERAKGNILERFSAQQFPDLHSELNLSSLELGDSALYFCASSPLSAPNGPSQSSQHFGDGTRLSIL.

The chain carries TRBV7-3 and TRBJ2-3; D gene uncertain. Trimming removed 5 bases at V and 7 bases at J, with 16 bases between. From germline, CDR1 is SGHTA and CDR2 FQGTGA. The CDR3 spans 14 residues. This CDR3 reads CASSPPGPTNTQYF. The CDR3 DNA sequence: TGTGCCAGCAGCCCCCCAGGCCCGACGAATACGCAGTATTTT.

CDR3 residues: CASESRSSYNEQFF. CDR3 nucleotide sequence: TGTGCCAGCGAGTCCAGAAGCTCCTACAATGAGCAGTTCTTC. J is TRBJ2-1 and V is TRBV6-2 or TRBV6-3; D unresolved. The germline V gene has CDR1 MNHEY and CDR2 SVGEGT. V was clipped by 8 bases and J by 0 bases, with 11 bases between them. The CDR3 covers 14 residues.

The V gene is TRBV29-1, the J gene TRBJ2-3; D uncertain. Germline CDR1 is SQVTM and CDR2 is ANQGSEA. The CDR3 length is 16 residues. Trimming shortened V by 5 bases and J by 2 bases, and 20 bases separated the two germline ends. The CDR3: CSVLGSRRENTDTQYF. The CDR3 DNA is TGCAGCGTTCTCGGTTCCAGGCGAGAAAACACAGATACGCAGTATTTT.

This clonotype was detected ten times or more. This sequence joins TRBV4-3 and TRBJ2-7, with 7 bases identical to TRBD1. Losses at the gene ends were 3 bases for V and 7 bases for J; bases not matched to a gene: 15. CDR1 LGHNA and CDR2 YSLEER come from the germline V gene. This CDR3 is built from 16 residues. CDR3 sequence reads: CASSHTFGTAGPEQYF. The CDR3 nucleotides read TGCGCCAGCAGCCATACTTTCGGGACAGCCGGTCCGGAGCAGTACTTC.

The sample holds a few counts of this clonotype. The chain combines TRBV20-1 with TRBJ1-5; D might be TRBD1 (6 bases). The CDR3 is 15 residues long. Germline V gene lookup returns CDR1 DFQATT and CDR2 SNEGSKA (reference sequence). CDR3 amino acids: CKGGLGGYSNQPQHF. CDR3 coding DNA: TGCAAGGGGGGCCTGGGGGGTTATAGCAATCAGCCCCAGCATTTT.

This clonotype was observed a handful of times. V is TRBV4-2 and J is TRBJ1-1; D ambiguous. V gave up 3 bases and J gave up 5 bases, with 10 bases separating them. Germline assignment: CDR1 LGHNA and CDR2 YNFKEQ. The CDR3 length is 13 residues. The CDR3 DNA is TGTGCCAGCAGCCAGGGCTGGGAAACTGAAGCTTTCTTT. Protein: CASSQGWETEAFF.

This clonotype turned up a few times. The chain combines TRBV5-4 with TRBJ1-2; TRBD1 matches at 7 bases. V shed 3 bases, J shed 4 bases, and the junction held 12 bases outside the gene matches. Germline-derived CDR1 and CDR2 are SGHNT and YYREEE (reference sequence). This CDR3 region has 16 residues. Written as DNA, the CDR3 is TGTGCCAGCAGCTCCCCCTCGACAGGGACCACCTATGGCTACACCTTC. Translating gives CASSSPSTGTTYGYTF. The full variable domain, rest sourced from reference TRBV5-4 and TRBJ1-2, is ETGVTQSPTHLIKTRGQQVTLRCSSQSGHNTVSWYQQALGQGPQFIFQYYREEENGRGNFPPRFSGLQFPNYSSELNVNALELDDSALYLCASSSPSTGTTYGYTFGSGTRLTVV.

This clonotype was picked up many times. The V call is TRBV20-1, the J call TRBJ1-5; unclear D gene. This CDR3 has 14 amino acids. V lost 6 bases and J 3 bases, leaving 15 bases between the germline ends. The germline CDR1 and CDR2 sequences are DFQATT and SNEGSKA (reference sequence). As DNA, the CDR3 is TGCAGTGCCCCCGAGGGTGGCCCCAATCAGCCCCAGCATTTT. Translated, it gives CSAPEGGPNQPQHF.

By sample share, this clonotype is medium-sized. The chain links TRBV14 to TRBJ2-1, with D possibly being TRBD2 (5 bases). The V end lost 5 bases, the J end lost 10 bases, and 15 bases lay between the germline ends. This CDR3 contains 13 residues. Germline V lookup: CDR1 SGHDN, CDR2 FVKESK. As DNA, the CDR3 is TGTGCCAGCAGCTCCGGACTGGGTCGGGAGCAGTTCTTC. Translation gives CASSSGLGREQFF.

This clonotype was found a few times. This chain uses TRBV18 with TRBJ2-5, with D possibly called TRBD1 or TRBD2 (6 bases each). Trimming took 3 bases from V and 5 from J, leaving 16 bases between them. Germline CDR1 is KGHSH and CDR2 is LQKENI. CDR3 length: 15 residues. CDR3 nucleotide sequence: TGTGCCAGCTCACCTTCTCGGGGGCTGTTGGAGACCCAGTACTTC. This sequence encodes CASSPSRGLLETQYF.

The sample holds many counts of this clonotype. The gene calls are TRBV20-1 and TRBJ2-1; the D call may be TRBD1 or TRBD2 (5 bases each). Germline V gene lookup returns CDR1 DFQATT and CDR2 SNEGSKA (reference sequence). V lost 5 bases, J lost 9 bases, and 11 bases lay in between. The CDR3 is 11 amino acids. The CDR3 sequence: CSAGTRSEQFF. CDR3 coding DNA: TGCAGTGCTGGGACGCGCAGTGAGCAGTTCTTC.

This clonotype was recorded at least ten times. The gene calls are TRBV6-1 and TRBJ1-1; D gene unclear. The V end was cut by 8 bases, the J end by 2 bases, with 9 bases between. CDR1 and CDR2 from the germline V gene are MNHNS and SASEGT. This CDR3 is built from 12 residues. The CDR3 loop reads CASVTLNTEAFF. The CDR3 nucleotides are TGTGCCAGCGTGACACTAAACACTGAAGCTTTCTTT.